What follows is one TCR beta chain and its context. Distinct nucleotide sequences in the sample also encode this CDR3. Measured with immunoSEQ multiplex PCR; TCRdb has only the in-frame clones, and not every one. The sample shows tens of thousands of clones, approximately 90% of them seen only once. V lost 1 base, J lost 2 bases, and 5 bases lay in between. The CDR3 has 13 residues. Germline lookup yields CDR1 LNHDA and CDR2 SQIVND (reference sequence). The entry originates in a study of technical replicates of blood from a handful of donors. The sequence came from a human donor in good health. Some clones in this sample may be carry-over from other donors' samples. The chain joins TRBV19 to TRBJ1-2; no clear D. The sequencing input was PBMCs. This CDR3 is CASSIGANYGYTF. The CDR3 DNA sequence: TGTGCCAGTAGTATAGGGGCGAACTATGGCTACACCTTC.